These T cell receptor beta chains were read from a single sample in a study of shared clonotypes between healthy human individuals. Only in-frame clones appear in the TCRdb table, and some are missing; sequencing was by immunoSEQ multiplex PCR. The sample carries about a million clones, 70% to 85% recorded once. Sequenced: memory CD4+ T cells sorted from blood. All receptors derive from a man aged 18 to 29 in good health. Each CDR3 is given with its conserved first and last residue. A D gene is named only where the DNA matches it firmly. Not every row has a clone size; where given, it reads once, few, many or a size class.

D gene: -; clone size: -; J gene: TRBJ1-2; V gene: TRBV14; CDR3 protein: CASSQVNYGYTF; CDR3 DNA: TGTGCCAGCAGCCAAGTTAACTATGGCTACACCTTC
D gene: -; clone size: -; J gene: TRBJ2-5; V gene: TRBV7-2; CDR3 protein: CASSLWGHYQETQYF; CDR3 DNA: TGTGCCAGCAGCTTATGGGGACACTACCAAGAGACCCAGTACTTC
D gene: TRBD2; clone size: -; J gene: TRBJ2-3; V gene: TRBV7-2; CDR3 protein: CASSWGLAGAQYF; CDR3 DNA: TGTGCCAGCAGCTGGGGACTAGCGGGTGCGCAGTATTTT
D gene: -; clone size: -; J gene: TRBJ1-5; V gene: TRBV7-8; CDR3 protein: CASSLARVGQPQHF; CDR3 DNA: TGTGCCAGCAGCTTAGCCAGGGTCGGCCAGCCCCAGCATTTT
D gene: -; clone size: few; J gene: TRBJ1-4; V gene: TRBV30; CDR3 protein: CAWSSGGWEKLFF; CDR3 DNA: TGTGCCTGGAGCTCGGGTGGGTGGGAAAAACTGTTTTTT
D gene: TRBD2; clone size: -; J gene: TRBJ2-3; V gene: TRBV5-1; CDR3 protein: CASGQVGGDTQYF; CDR3 DNA: TGCGCCAGCGGTCAGGTCGGGGGGGATACGCAGTATTTT
D gene: -; clone size: few; J gene: TRBJ2-7; V gene: TRBV27; CDR3 protein: CASSPAGQSYEQYF; CDR3 DNA: TGTGCCAGCAGCCCGGCGGGACAGTCCTACGAGCAGTACTTC
D gene: -; clone size: -; J gene: TRBJ2-1; V gene: TRBV30; CDR3 protein: CAWSPGGGGSEQFF; CDR3 DNA: TGTGCCTGGAGCCCCGGGGGAGGGGGCTCTGAGCAGTTCTTC
D gene: TRBD1; clone size: -; J gene: TRBJ2-2; V gene: TRBV28; CDR3 protein: CASSPGQGTGELFF; CDR3 DNA: TGTGCCAGCAGCCCTGGACAGGGAACCGGGGAGCTGTTTTTT
D gene: -; clone size: -; J gene: TRBJ1-1; V gene: TRBV5-1; CDR3 protein: CASSSLMNTEAFF; CDR3 DNA: TGCGCCAGCAGCTCGTTGATGAACACTGAAGCTTTCTTT
D gene: -; clone size: -; J gene: TRBJ1-6; V gene: TRBV25-1; CDR3 protein: CASRRGQNNSPLHF; CDR3 DNA: TGTGCCAGCAGAAGAGGTCAGAATAATTCACCCCTCCACTTT
D gene: TRBD2; clone size: -; J gene: TRBJ2-3; V gene: TRBV6-5; CDR3 protein: CASSYSSGIRTDTQYF; CDR3 DNA: TGTGCCAGCAGTTACTCCAGCGGGATACGCACAGATACGCAGTATTTT
D gene: -; clone size: -; J gene: TRBJ2-3; V gene: TRBV18; CDR3 protein: CASSPEDTQYF; CDR3 DNA: TGTGCCAGCTCACCAGAAGATACGCAGTATTTT
D gene: -; clone size: -; J gene: TRBJ2-6; V gene: TRBV28; CDR3 protein: CASSPGGVYSGANVLTF; CDR3 DNA: TGTGCCAGCAGTCCCGGGGGTGTTTACTCTGGGGCCAACGTCCTGACTTTC
D gene: TRBD1; clone size: few; J gene: TRBJ2-3; V gene: TRBV4-1; CDR3 protein: CASSHWERGQSDTQYF; CDR3 DNA: TGCGCCAGCAGCCACTGGGAAAGGGGGCAGTCAGATACGCAGTATTTT
D gene: -; clone size: -; J gene: TRBJ2-7; V gene: TRBV5-1; CDR3 protein: CASSATGPGYEQYF; CDR3 DNA: TGCGCCAGCAGCGCCACTGGTCCGGGCTACGAGCAGTACTTC
D gene: TRBD2; clone size: many; J gene: TRBJ2-2; V gene: TRBV5-1; CDR3 protein: CASSLVTSGSTGELFF; CDR3 DNA: TGCGCCAGCAGCTTGGTGACTAGCGGGTCCACCGGGGAGCTGTTTTTT
D gene: -; clone size: -; J gene: TRBJ1-4; V gene: TRBV9; CDR3 protein: CASRTVFIGIARDGRNEKLFF; CDR3 DNA: TGTGCCAGCAGAACTGTGTTTATAGGGATAGCCCGGGACGGGCGAAATGAAAAACTGTTTTTT
D gene: -; clone size: -; J gene: TRBJ2-7; V gene: TRBV14; CDR3 protein: CASSPSGVYEQYF; CDR3 DNA: TGTGCCAGCAGCCCCTCCGGGGTGTACGAGCAGTACTTC
D gene: -; clone size: -; J gene: TRBJ2-7; V gene: TRBV5-1; CDR3 protein: CASRPVGPSYEQYF; CDR3 DNA: TGCGCCAGCAGACCTGTCGGACCCTCCTACGAGCAGTACTTC
D gene: TRBD1; clone size: -; J gene: TRBJ1-6; V gene: TRBV7-2; CDR3 protein: CASSSWGQDVTSPLHF; CDR3 DNA: TGTGCCAGCAGCTCTTGGGGACAGGACGTCACTTCACCCCTCCACTTT
D gene: TRBD1; clone size: many; J gene: TRBJ2-7; V gene: TRBV4-1; CDR3 protein: CASSRFTGGEWEKYF; CDR3 DNA: TGCGCCAGCAGCCGCTTCACAGGGGGCGAATGGGAGAAGTACTTC
D gene: TRBD1; clone size: -; J gene: TRBJ1-2; V gene: TRBV29-1; CDR3 protein: CSVLLTGEGYGYTF; CDR3 DNA: TGCAGCGTCCTTTTGACAGGGGAGGGCTATGGCTACACCTTC
D gene: -; clone size: -; J gene: TRBJ2-5; V gene: TRBV5-1; CDR3 protein: CASSAGHGQETQYF; CDR3 DNA: TGCGCCAGCAGCGCCGGACACGGACAAGAGACCCAGTACTTC
D gene: -; clone size: once; J gene: TRBJ1-1; V gene: TRBV6-5; CDR3 protein: CASARSNTEAFF; CDR3 DNA: TGTGCCAGCGCGAGGTCGAACACTGAAGCTTTCTTT